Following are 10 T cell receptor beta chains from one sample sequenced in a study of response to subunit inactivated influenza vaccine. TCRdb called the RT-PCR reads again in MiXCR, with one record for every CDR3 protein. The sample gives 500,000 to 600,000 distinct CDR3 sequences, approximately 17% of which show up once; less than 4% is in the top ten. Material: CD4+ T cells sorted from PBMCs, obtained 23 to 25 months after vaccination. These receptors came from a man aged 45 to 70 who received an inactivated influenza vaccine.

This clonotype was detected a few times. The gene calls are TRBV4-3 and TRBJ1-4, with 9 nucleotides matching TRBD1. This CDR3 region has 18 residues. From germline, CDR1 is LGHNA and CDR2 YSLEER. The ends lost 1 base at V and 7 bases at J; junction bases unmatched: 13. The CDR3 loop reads CASSQVINRDRVGEKLFF. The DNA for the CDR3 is TGCGCCAGCAGCCAAGTAATTAATCGGGACAGGGTCGGTGAAAAACTGTTTTTT.

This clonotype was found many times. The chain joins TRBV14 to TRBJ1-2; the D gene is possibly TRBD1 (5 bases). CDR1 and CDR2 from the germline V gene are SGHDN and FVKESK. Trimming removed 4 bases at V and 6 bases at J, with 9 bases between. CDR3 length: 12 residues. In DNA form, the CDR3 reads TGTGCCAGCAGCCCTGGGGCCGATGGCTACACCTTC. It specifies CASSPGADGYTF.

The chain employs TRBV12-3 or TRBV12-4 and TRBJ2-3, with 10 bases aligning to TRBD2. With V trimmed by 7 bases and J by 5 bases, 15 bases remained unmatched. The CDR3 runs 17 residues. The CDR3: CASTLPRLAGVIDTQYF. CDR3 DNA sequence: TGTGCCAGCACTCTACCCCGGCTAGCGGGAGTCATAGATACGCAGTATTTT.

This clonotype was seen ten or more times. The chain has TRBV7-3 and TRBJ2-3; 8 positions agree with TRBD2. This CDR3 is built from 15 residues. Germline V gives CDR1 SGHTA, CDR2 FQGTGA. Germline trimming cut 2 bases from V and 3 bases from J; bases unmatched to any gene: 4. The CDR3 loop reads CASSLVAGMTDTQYF. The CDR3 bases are TGTGCCAGCAGCTTAGTAGCGGGAATGACAGATACGCAGTATTTT.

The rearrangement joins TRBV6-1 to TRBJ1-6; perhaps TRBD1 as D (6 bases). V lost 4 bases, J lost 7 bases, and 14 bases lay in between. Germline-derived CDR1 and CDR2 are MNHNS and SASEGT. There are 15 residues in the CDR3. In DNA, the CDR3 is TGTGCCAGCAGTGTGTCAGGACAGAGAAATTCACCCCTCCACTTT. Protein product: CASSVSGQRNSPLHF.

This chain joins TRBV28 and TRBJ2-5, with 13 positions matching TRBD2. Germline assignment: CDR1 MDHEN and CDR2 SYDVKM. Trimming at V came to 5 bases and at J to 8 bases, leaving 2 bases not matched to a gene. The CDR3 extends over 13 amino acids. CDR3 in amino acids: CASSTSGRGTQYF. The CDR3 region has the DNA TGTGCCAGCAGTACTAGCGGGAGGGGTACCCAGTACTTC.

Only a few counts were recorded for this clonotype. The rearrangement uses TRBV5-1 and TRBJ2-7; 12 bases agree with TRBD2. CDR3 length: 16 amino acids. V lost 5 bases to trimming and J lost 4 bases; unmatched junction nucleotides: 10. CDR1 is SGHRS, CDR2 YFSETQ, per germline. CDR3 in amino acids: CASRRLAGEGRYEQYF. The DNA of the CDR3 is TGCGCCAGCAGACGACTAGCGGGAGAGGGGAGGTACGAGCAGTACTTC.

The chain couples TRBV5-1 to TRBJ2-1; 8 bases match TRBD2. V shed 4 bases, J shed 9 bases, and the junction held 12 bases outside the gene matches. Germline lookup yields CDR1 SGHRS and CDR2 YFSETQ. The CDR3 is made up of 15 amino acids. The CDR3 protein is CASSPLAAGSSEQFF. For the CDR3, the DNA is TGCGCCAGCAGCCCACTAGCGGCAGGGTCAAGTGAGCAGTTCTTC.

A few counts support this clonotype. CDR3 in amino acids: CASSVPSGGDTDTQYF. Here the CDR3 DNA reads TGCGCCAGCAGCGTCCCTAGCGGGGGAGACACAGATACGCAGTATTTT. The rearrangement links TRBV5-1 to TRBJ2-3; 10 bases match TRBD2. This CDR3 comprises 16 residues. CDR1 is SGHRS, CDR2 YFSETQ, per germline. The junction had 7 bases not matched to a gene; V was cut back by 4 bases and J by 2 bases.

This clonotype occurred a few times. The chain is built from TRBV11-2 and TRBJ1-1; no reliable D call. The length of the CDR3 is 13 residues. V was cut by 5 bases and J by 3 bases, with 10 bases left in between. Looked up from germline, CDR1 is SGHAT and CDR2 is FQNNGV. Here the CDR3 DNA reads TGTGCCAGCAGCCTGTTGAAACACACTGAAGCTTTCTTT. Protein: CASSLLKHTEAFF. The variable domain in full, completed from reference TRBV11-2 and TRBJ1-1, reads EAGVAQSPRYKIIEKRQSVAFWCNPISGHATLYWYQQILGQGPKLLIQFQNNGVVDDSQLPKDRFSAERLKGVDSTLKIQPAKLEDSAVYLCASSLLKHTEAFFGQGTRLTVV.